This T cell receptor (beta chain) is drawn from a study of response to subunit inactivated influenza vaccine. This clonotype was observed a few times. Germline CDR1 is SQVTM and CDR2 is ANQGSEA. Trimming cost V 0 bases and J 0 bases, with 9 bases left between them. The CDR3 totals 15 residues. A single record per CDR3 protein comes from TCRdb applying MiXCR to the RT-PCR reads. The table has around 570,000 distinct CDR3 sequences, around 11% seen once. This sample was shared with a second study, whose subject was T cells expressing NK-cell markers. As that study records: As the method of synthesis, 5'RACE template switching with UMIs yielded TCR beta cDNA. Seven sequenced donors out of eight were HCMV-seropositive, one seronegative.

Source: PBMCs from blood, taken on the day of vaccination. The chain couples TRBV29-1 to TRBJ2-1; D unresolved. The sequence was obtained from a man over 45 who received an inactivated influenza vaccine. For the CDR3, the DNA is TGCAGCGTTGAAGATGCCTCGGACTCCTACAATGAGCAGTTCTTC. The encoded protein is CSVEDASDSYNEQFF.